A single T cell receptor beta chain is shown here with its context. Antigen: not known. In TCRdb, the RT-PCR reads were re-called with MiXCR into one record per CDR3 protein. This table has roughly 23,000 distinct CDR3 sequences, 60% to 80% appearing once. This sample is part of a study of yellow fever vaccine responses in identical twins. General observations from the study: Convergence reportedly seemed to mark part of the twins' vaccine T cell response, with personalization marking the rest.

Material: T cells from blood (PBMCs), unsorted or a sorted subset (not recorded which), obtained before or after yellow fever vaccination (not recorded which). This TCR was sampled from a woman younger than 30 who received the yellow fever vaccine.

For the CDR3, the DNA is TGTGCCAGCAGTTGGGAGGGTAGCTATGGCTACACCTTC. This gives the protein CASSWEGSYGYTF. J is TRBJ1-2 and V is TRBV2; D not resolved. The V end lost 5 bases, the J end lost 4 bases, and 11 bases lay between the germline ends. In germline, CDR1 is SNHLY, CDR2 FYNNEI. The CDR3 is 13 residues long.